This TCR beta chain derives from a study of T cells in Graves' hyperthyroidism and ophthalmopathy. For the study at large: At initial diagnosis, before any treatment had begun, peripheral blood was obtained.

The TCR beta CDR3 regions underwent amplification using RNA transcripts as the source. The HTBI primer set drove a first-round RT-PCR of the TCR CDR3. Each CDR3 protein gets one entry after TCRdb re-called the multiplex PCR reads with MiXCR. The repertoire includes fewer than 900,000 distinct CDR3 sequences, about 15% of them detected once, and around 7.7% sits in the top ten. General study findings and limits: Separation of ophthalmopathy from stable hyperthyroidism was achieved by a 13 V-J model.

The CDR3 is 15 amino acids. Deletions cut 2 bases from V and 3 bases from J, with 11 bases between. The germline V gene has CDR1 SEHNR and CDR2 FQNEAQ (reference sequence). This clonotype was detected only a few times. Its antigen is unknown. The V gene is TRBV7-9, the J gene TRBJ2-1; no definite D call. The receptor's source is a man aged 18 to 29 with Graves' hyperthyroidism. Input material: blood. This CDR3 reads CASSLFHPSYNEQFF. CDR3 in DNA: TGTGCCAGCAGCTTATTCCACCCGAGCTACAATGAGCAGTTCTTC. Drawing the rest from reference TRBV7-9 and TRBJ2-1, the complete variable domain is DTGVSQNPRHKITKRGQNVTFRCDPISEHNRLYWYRQTLGQGPEFLTYFQNEAQLEKSRLLSDRFSAERPKGSFSTLEIQRTEQGDSAMYLCASSLFHPSYNEQFFGPGTRLTVL.